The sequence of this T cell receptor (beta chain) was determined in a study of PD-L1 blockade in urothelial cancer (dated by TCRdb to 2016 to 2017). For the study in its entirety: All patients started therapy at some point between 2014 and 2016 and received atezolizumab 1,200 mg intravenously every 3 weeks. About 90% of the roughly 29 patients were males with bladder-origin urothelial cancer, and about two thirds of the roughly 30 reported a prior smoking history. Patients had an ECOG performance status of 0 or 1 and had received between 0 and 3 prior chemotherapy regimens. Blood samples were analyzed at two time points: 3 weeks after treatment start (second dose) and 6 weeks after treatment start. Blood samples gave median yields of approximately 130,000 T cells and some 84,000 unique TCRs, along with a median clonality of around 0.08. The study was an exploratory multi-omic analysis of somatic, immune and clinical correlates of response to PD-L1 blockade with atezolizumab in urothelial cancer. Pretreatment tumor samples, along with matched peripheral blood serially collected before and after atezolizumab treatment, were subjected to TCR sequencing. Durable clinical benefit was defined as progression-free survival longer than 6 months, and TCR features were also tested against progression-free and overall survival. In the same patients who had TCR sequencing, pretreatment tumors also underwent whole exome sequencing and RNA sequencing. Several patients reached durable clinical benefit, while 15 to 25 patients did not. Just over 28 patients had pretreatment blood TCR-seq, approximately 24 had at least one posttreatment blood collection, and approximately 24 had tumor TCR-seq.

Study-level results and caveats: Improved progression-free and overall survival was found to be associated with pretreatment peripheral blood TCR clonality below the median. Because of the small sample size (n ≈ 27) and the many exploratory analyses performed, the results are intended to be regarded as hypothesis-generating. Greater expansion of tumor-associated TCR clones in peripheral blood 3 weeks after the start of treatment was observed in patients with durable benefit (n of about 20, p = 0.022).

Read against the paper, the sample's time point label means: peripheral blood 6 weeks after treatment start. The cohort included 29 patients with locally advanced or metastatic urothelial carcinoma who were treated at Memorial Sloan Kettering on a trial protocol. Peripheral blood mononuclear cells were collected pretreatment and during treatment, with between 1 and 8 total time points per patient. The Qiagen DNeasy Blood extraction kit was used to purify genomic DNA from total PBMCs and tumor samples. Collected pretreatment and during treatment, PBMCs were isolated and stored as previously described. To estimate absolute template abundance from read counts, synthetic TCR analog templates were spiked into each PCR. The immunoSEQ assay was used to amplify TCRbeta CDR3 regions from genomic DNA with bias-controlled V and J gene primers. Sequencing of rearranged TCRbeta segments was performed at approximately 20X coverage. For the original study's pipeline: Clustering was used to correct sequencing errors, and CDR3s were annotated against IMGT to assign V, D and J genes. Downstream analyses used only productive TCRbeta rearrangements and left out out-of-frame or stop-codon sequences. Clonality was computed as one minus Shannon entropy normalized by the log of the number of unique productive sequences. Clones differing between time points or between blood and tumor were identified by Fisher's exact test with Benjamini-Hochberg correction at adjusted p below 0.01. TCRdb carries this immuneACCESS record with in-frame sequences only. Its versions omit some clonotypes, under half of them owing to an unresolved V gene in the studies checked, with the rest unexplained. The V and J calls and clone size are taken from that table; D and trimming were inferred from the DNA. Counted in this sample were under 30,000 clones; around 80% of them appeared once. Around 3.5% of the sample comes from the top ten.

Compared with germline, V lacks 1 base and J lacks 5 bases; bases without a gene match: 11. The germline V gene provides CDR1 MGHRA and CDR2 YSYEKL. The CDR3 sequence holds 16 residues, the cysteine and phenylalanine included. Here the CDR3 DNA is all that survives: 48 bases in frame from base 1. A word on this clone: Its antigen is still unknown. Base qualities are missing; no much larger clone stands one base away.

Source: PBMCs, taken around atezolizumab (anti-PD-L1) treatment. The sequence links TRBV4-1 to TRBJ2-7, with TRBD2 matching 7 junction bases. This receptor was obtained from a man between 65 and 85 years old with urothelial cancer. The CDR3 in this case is CASSQVAAGVGNEQYF. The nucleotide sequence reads TGCGCCAGCAGCCAAGTGGCTGCGGGAGTCGGCAACGAGCAGTACTTC.